These T cell receptor beta chains were read from a single sample in a study of T cell clusters in autoimmune cytopenias. For each CDR3 protein, TCRdb gives one entry from its re-call of the multiplex PCR reads, without DNA. Its table lists about 1,600 distinct CDR3 sequences. The source material was peripheral blood. The receptors here all came from a human donor with an autoimmune cytopenia, with autoimmune hepatitis or in good health (not recorded which). The CDR3 runs from the conserved cysteine through the conserved F or W. Clone size appears in some rows only: once, few, many, or a class for an expanded clone.

medium-sized,TRBJ2-3,TRBV7-6,CASSLGGVGAQYF
NA,TRBJ2-3,TRBV5-1,CASSSLAVTDTQYF
medium-sized,TRBJ2-1,TRBV27,CASSLGTGAYNEQFF
medium-sized,TRBJ1-5,TRBV12-3/TRBV12-4,CASSFYTGSNQPQHF
medium-sized,TRBJ1-6,TRBV12-3/TRBV12-4,CASCLVHSPLHF
NA,TRBJ2-1,TRBV20-1,CSANIGGQRYNEQFF
NA,TRBJ2-3,TRBV19,CASRGGSSTDTQYF
NA,TRBJ1-5,TRBV12-3/TRBV12-4,CASSLAWRGGNQPQHF
NA,TRBJ1-6,TRBV6-1,CASSARDRGDSPLHF
medium-sized,TRBJ2-5,TRBV30,CAWSVGTSGIDGKTQYF
NA,TRBJ2-7,TRBV20-1,CSASGGRLMGEQYF
NA,TRBJ2-3,TRBV14,CASSQQSWYLSTDTQYF
NA,TRBJ2-7,TRBV27,CASSLQGGSYEQYF
NA,TRBJ2-1,TRBV7-9,CASSLRSGGGNEQFF
medium-sized,TRBJ2-3,TRBV19,CASRQTGAADTQYF
NA,TRBJ2-7,TRBV5-6,CASSSGHIYEQYF
NA,TRBJ2-3,TRBV18,CASSRGGNTDTQYF
medium-sized,TRBJ2-3,TRBV30,CAWSVSVGTASTDTQYF
medium-sized,TRBJ1-4,TRBV6-1,CASRANEKLFF
medium-sized,TRBJ2-1,TRBV29-1,CSGSRDFLSYNEQFF
medium-sized,TRBJ2-1,TRBV5-4,CASSPGRGEQFF
NA,TRBJ1-5,TRBV20-1,CSARRGQGPTLGHQPQHF
NA,TRBJ1-6,TRBV20-1,CSAREGGGSPLHF
NA,TRBJ2-5,TRBV18,CASSPISQLGETQYF
medium-sized,TRBJ2-1,TRBV12-3/TRBV12-4,CASTPDLPGLYNEQFF
medium-sized,TRBJ2-1,TRBV27,CASSVIGNEQFF
NA,TRBJ1-5,TRBV18,CASSPAFSNQPQHF
NA,TRBJ1-6,TRBV5-4,CASSASSRSHSPLHF
NA,TRBJ1-2,TRBV30,CAWNVRTLALRGYGYTF
medium-sized,TRBJ1-3,TRBV11-1,CASSLDSGNTIYF
NA,TRBJ2-3,TRBV27,CASRPLPRGRPGDTQYF
medium-sized,TRBJ2-1,TRBV24-1,CATGTGSYNEQFF
NA,TRBJ1-5,TRBV28,CASSLLGLEQPQHF
NA,TRBJ1-3,TRBV6-6,CASPLDKNNSGNTIYF
NA,TRBJ1-3,TRBV6-2/TRBV6-3,CASSAGMDGNTIYF
medium-sized,TRBJ2-7,TRBV6-5,CASSYSVGVSYEQYF
NA,TRBJ2-5,TRBV12-3/TRBV12-4,CASNPEGLARETQYF
medium-sized,TRBJ2-2,TRBV29-1,CSAGGHGGGELFF
NA,TRBJ2-6,TRBV6-5,CASKLQGAYSGANVLTF
NA,TRBJ1-2,TRBV5-8,CASSPPIQGADGYTF
NA,TRBJ2-3,TRBV20-1,CSASLVTDTQYF
NA,TRBJ2-3,TRBV5-4,CASSLRADTQYF
medium-sized,TRBJ1-6,TRBV5-6,CASSPSGAFTPLHF
medium-sized,TRBJ2-7,TRBV6-6,CASSYPSAYEQYF
NA,TRBJ1-5,TRBV6-1,CASSTLSGYSNQPQHF